The text below deals with one TCR beta chain. What it binds is not known. Germline V gene data show CDR1 as DFQATT and CDR2 as SNEGSKA (reference sequence). This CDR3 spans 15 amino acids. The data belong to a study of CXCR3-negative and CXCR3-positive naive CD8 T cells. Notes on the study in general: Both naive subsets, CXCR3-negative and CXCR3-positive, displayed similar TRBV-TRBJ usage, unlike memory cells.

UMI-tagged TRB cDNA libraries were built via 5' RACE. From its re-call of the 5' RACE reads, TCRdb lists each CDR3 protein once, without DNA. This sample contains 48,000 or so distinct CDR3 sequences. This sequence originates from a human donor in good health. Some clones in this sample may be carry-over from other donors' samples. The rearrangement links TRBV20-1 to TRBJ2-7; the D gene TCRdb calls, TRBD1, cannot be checked with no DNA. Material: memory CD8+ T cells from blood. CDR3 in amino acids: CSADNRGLTLNEQYF.